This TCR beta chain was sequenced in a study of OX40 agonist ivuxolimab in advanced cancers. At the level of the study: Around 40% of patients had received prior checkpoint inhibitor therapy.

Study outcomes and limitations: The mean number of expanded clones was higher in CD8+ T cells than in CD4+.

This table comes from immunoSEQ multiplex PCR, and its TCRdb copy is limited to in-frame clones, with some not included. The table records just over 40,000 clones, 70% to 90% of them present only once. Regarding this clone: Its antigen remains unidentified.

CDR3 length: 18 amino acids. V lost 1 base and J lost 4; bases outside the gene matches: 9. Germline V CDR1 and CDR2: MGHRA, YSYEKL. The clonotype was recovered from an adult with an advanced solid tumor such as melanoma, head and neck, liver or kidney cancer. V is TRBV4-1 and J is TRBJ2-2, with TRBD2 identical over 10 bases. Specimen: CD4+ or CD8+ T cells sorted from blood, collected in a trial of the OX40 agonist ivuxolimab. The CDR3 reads CASSQGRLAGDFTGELFF. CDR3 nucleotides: TGCGCCAGCAGCCAAGGTAGGCTAGCGGGAGATTTCACCGGGGAGCTGTTTTTT.